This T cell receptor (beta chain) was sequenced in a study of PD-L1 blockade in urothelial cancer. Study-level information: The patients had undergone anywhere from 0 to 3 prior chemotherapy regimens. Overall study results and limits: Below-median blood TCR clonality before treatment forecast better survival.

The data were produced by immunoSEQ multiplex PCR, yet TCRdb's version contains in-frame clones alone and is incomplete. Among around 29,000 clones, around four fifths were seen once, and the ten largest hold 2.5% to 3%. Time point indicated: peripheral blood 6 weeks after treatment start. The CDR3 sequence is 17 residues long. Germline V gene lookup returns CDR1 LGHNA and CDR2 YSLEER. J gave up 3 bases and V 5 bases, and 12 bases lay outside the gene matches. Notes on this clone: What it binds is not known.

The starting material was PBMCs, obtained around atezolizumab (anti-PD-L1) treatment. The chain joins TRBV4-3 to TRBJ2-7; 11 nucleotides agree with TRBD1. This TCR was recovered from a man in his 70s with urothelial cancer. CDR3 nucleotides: TGCGCCAGCAGCTACAAGGTGGGACAGGGGGGTTACTACGAGCAGTACTTC. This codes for CASSYKVGQGGYYEQYF.